This T cell receptor (beta chain) was profiled in a study of cytomegalovirus exposure and HLA in healthy donors. General study points: The likely origin of a cluster of highly shared sequence variants was a sequencing artifact.

As regards this clone: Its antigen is undetermined.

PCR employed 60 Vbeta and 13 Jbeta primers. Method: immunoSEQ multiplex PCR; TCRdb's copy keeps in-frame clones and lacks some. The table has some 110,000 clones, approximately 80% seen once. Participants comprised healthy donors of bone marrow. Sequenced sample: PBMCs. The origin of this receptor is a woman younger than 35 in good health and CMV-seropositive.

The CDR3 DNA sequence: TGTGCCAGCACGGTTGGACAGGAGTACACCTTC. Amino acids: CASTVGQEYTF. J is TRBJ1-2 and V is TRBV6-5; 7 bases align to TRBD1. CDR3 length: 11 amino acids. V dropped 7 bases and J dropped 11; count of bases not matched to a gene: 7. Germline V gives CDR1 MNHEY, CDR2 SVGAGI.